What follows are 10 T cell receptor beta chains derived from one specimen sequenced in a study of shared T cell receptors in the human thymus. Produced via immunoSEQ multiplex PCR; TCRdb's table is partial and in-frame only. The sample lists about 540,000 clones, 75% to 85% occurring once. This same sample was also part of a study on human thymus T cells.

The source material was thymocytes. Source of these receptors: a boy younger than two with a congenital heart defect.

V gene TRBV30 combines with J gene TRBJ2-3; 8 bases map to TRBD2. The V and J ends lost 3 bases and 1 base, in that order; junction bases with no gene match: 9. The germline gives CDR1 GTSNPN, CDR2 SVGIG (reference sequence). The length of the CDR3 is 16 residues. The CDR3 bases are TGTGCCTGGAGAAGGACTAGCAGAGATCGCACAGATACGCAGTATTTT. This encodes CAWRRTSRDRTDTQYF.

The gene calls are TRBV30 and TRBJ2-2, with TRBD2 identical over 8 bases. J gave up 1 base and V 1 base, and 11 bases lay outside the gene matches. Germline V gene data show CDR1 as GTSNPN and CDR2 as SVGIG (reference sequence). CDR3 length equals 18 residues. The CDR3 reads CAWSGVLAGLWNTGELFF. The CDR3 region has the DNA TGTGCCTGGAGTGGGGTCCTAGCGGGTTTATGGAACACCGGGGAGCTGTTTTTT.

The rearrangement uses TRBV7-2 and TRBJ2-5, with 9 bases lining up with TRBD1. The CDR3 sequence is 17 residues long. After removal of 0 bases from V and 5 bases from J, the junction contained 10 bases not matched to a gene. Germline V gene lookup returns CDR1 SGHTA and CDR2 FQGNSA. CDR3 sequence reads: CASSLAYRGRISETQYF. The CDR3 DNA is TGTGCCAGCAGCTTAGCTTACAGGGGGCGAATTTCGGAGACCCAGTACTTC. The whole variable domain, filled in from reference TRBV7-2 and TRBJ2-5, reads GAGVSQSPSNKVTEKGKDVELRCDPISGHTALYWYRQSLGQGLEFLIYFQGNSAPDKSGLPSDRFSAERTGGSVSTLTIQRTQQEDSAVYLCASSLAYRGRISETQYFGPGTRLLVL.

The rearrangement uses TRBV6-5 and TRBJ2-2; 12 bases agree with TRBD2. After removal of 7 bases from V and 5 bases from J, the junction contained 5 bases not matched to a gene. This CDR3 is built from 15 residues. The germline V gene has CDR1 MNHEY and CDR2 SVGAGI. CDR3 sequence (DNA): TGTGCCAGCACGACTAGCGGGAGAGGGACCGGGGAGCTGTTTTTT. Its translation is CASTTSGRGTGELFF.

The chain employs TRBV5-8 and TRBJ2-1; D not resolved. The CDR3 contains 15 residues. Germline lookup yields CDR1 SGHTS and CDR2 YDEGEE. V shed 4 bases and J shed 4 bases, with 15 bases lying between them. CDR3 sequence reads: CASSNGDDKYNEQFF. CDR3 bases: TGTGCCAGCAGCAATGGCGACGACAAGTACAATGAGCAGTTCTTC.

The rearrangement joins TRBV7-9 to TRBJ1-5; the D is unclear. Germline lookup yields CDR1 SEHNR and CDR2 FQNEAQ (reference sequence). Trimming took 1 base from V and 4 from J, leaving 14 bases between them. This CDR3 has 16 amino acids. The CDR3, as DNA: TGTGCCAGCAGCTTAGGTGGCGGGTCGATAAATCAGCCCCAGCATTTT. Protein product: CASSLGGGSINQPQHF.

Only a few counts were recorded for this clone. The CDR3 DNA is TGTGCCAGCAGTGCGGGTCCCACAGATACGCAGTATTTT. It translates to CASSAGPTDTQYF. The chain joins TRBV6-4 to TRBJ2-3; D is unresolved. The CDR3 is 13 residues long. V gave up 4 bases and J gave up 2 bases, with 7 bases separating them. Per germline, CDR1 MRHNA and CDR2 SNTAGT.

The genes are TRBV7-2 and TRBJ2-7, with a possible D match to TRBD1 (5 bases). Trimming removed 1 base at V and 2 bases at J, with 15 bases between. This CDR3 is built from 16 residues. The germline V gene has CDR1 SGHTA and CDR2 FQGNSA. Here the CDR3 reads CASSLEGAAATYEQYF. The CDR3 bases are TGTGCCAGCAGCTTAGAAGGGGCCGCGGCTACCTACGAGCAGTACTTC. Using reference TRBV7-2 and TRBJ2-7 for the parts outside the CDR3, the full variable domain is GAGVSQSPSNKVTEKGKDVELRCDPISGHTALYWYRQSLGQGLEFLIYFQGNSAPDKSGLPSDRFSAERTGGSVSTLTIQRTQQEDSAVYLCASSLEGAAATYEQYFGPGTRLTVT.

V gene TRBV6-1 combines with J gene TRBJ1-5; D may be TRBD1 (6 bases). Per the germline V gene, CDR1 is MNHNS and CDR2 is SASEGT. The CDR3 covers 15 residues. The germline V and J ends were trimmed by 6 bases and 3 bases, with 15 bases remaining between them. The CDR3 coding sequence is TGTGCCAGCAGGGGGGACACTCAAATCAATCAGCCCCAGCATTTT. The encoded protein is CASRGDTQINQPQHF.

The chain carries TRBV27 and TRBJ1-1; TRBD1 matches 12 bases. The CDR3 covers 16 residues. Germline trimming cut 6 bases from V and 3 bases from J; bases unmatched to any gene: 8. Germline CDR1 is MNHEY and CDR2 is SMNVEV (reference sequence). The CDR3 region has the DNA TGTGCCAGCAGACCCCCGGGACAGGGGGCAGACACTGAAGCTTTCTTT. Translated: CASRPPGQGADTEAFF.